The 6 T cell receptor beta chains below were found in one sample sequenced in a study of memory CD4+ T cells and cytomegalovirus serostatus. Single viable CD3+CD4+CD8-CD45RO+ cells were sorted as the memory CD4+ T cells. TCRdb's copy holds only in-frame clones and misses some; the assay was immunoSEQ multiplex PCR. The repertoire holds roughly 48,000 clones, about 80% seen once, with roughly 1.5% in the top ten. Specimen: memory CD4+ T cells from blood. The receptors derive from an adult in good health and CMV-seropositive.

This chain joins TRBV10-1 and TRBJ2-1, with 9 bases fitting TRBD1. The CDR3 covers 14 residues. V shed 8 bases and J 5 bases; nucleotides not matched to a gene: 7. Germline V gene sequence: CDR1 WNHNN, CDR2 SYGVQD (reference sequence). The CDR3 loop reads CASSPGQGHNEQFF. The DNA of the CDR3 is TGCGCCAGCTCCCCCGGACAGGGGCACAATGAGCAGTTCTTC.

This clone has more than one count but fewer than ten. One junction end disagrees with the germline gene, perhaps due to a read error. J is TRBJ2-1 and V is TRBV7-7, with TRBD2 identical over 7 bases. Germline CDR1 SSHAT, CDR2 FNYEAQ (reference sequence). CDR3 length: 15 amino acids. The CDR3 bases are TGTGCTAGCAGCCTGAGGGAGGGCCCGATTAATGAGCAGTTCTTC. Translation gives CASSLREGPINEQFF.

The chain uses TRBV22-1 and TRBJ2-6; whether TRBD2, the table's D call, matches the DNA was not checked. TRBV22-1 is noted as a pseudogene. CDR3 length: 17 residues. The CDR3 loop reads CPGSYISEQSRANVLTF. The CDR3 DNA follows: TGTCCTGGGAGCTACATCAGCGAACAAAGTCGGGCCAACGTCCTGACTTTC.

J is TRBJ1-2 and V is TRBV4-3; D is possibly TRBD1 (5 bases). The germline CDR1 and CDR2 sequences are LGHNA and YSLEER. Trimming shortened V by 1 base and J by 9 bases, and 15 bases separated the two germline ends. CDR3 length equals 14 residues. The CDR3 DNA reads as TGCGCCAGCAGCCAAGTCGGCAGGGATAGGAGCTACACCTTC. As protein: CASSQVGRDRSYTF.

The V and J genes are TRBV7-9 and TRBJ1-1, with D possibly matching TRBD1 (5 bases). This CDR3 is built from 16 residues. Germline CDR1 SEHNR, CDR2 FQNEAQ (reference sequence). V lost 1 base and J lost 4, with 16 bases in between. CDR3 in amino acids: CASSLEGFMGGTEAFF. CDR3 sequence (DNA): TGTGCCAGCAGCTTAGAGGGGTTTATGGGGGGCACTGAAGCTTTCTTT.

The chain combines TRBV7-8 with TRBJ1-1; 10 bases are a match to TRBD1. This CDR3 contains 12 residues. Per germline, CDR1 SGHVS and CDR2 FQNEAQ. V dropped 5 bases and J dropped 10; count of bases not matched to a gene: 4. The CDR3 region is CASSQTGGRAFF. CDR3 sequence (DNA): TGTGCCAGCAGCCAGACAGGGGGCCGAGCTTTCTTT.